Sequencing of this T cell receptor beta chain was carried out in a study of CD8+CD57+ T cells in acquired aplastic anemia. The germline V and J ends were trimmed by 6 bases and 5 bases, with 10 bases remaining between them. The germline V gene has CDR1 MNHEY and CDR2 SVGAGI. This CDR3 has 12 residues. Only patients with CD8+CD57+ cell expansion on flow cytometry were chosen for sequencing. This clonotype was counted at least ten times. Genomic DNA was employed as the template in profiling TCR beta VDJ and CDR3. TCRdb passed the reads through MiXCR, listing each CDR3 protein once. The sample records 200,000 to 250,000 distinct CDR3 sequences, almost 50% being singletons.

The source material was sorted CD4+, CD8+, or CD8+CD57+ T cells (not recorded which) from PBMCs. The chain couples TRBV6-5 to TRBJ2-5, with TRBD1 as a possible D gene (6 bases). The TCR was taken from a human donor with aplastic anemia. The CDR3 nucleotides are TGTGCCAGCAGCAGGGGTGGCGAGACCCAGTACTTC. This gives the protein CASSRGGETQYF.